Each of the 8 T cell receptor beta chains below was sequenced from the same sample in a study of blood T cell repertoires in COVID-19. The data were produced by immunoSEQ multiplex PCR, yet TCRdb's version contains in-frame clones alone and is incomplete. In the table there are fewer than 250,000 clones, 83% of which are singletons. Sequenced material: peripheral blood. Every receptor here comes from a human donor in a cohort sampled during active COVID-19.

The chain recombines TRBV3-1 (or the pseudogene TRBV3-2) with TRBJ2-7; 11 bases fit TRBD2. V lost 1 base and J lost 5; bases outside the gene matches: 7. Germline V gene sequence: CDR1 LGHDT, CDR2 YNNKEL (reference sequence). The CDR3 spans 16 residues. As DNA, the CDR3 is TGTGCCAGCAGCCAAGGTAGGGGGACTAGCGGCCACGAGCAGTACTTC. Amino acid sequence: CASSQGRGTSGHEQYF.

V usage is TRBV2 and J usage is TRBJ2-7, with 7 bases identical to TRBD1. J was trimmed by 3 bases and V by 5 bases; bases with no gene match: 7. From germline, CDR1 is SNHLY and CDR2 FYNNEI. The CDR3 contains 14 residues. The CDR3 DNA reads as TGTGCCAGCAGTCGGGGACAGACCCTCTACGAGCAGTACTTC. Amino acids: CASSRGQTLYEQYF. The variable domain in full, completed from reference TRBV2 and TRBJ2-7, reads EPEVTQTPSHQVTQMGQEVILRCVPISNHLYFYWYRQILGQKVEFLVSFYNNEISEKSEIFDDQFSVERPDGSNFTLKIRSTKLEDSAMYFCASSRGQTLYEQYFGPGTRLTVT.

V usage is TRBV5-1 and J usage is TRBJ2-5; perhaps TRBD2 as D (5 bases). This CDR3 contains 14 residues. The germline V gene has CDR1 SGHRS and CDR2 YFSETQ. The V end was cut by 5 bases, the J end by 2 bases, with 13 bases between. The CDR3, as DNA: TGCGCCAGCAGGTCGGGCGGCGGGCAAGAGACCCAGTACTTC. Translated, it gives CASRSGGGQETQYF. The whole variable domain, remainder taken from reference TRBV5-1 and TRBJ2-5, is KAGVTQTPRYLIKTRGQQVTLSCSPISGHRSVSWYQQTPGQGLQFLFEYFSETQRNKGNFPGRFSGRQFSNSRSEMNVSTLELGDSALYLCASRSGGGQETQYFGPGTRLLVL.

CDR3 in amino acids: CASSLNSGVAYEQYF. CDR3 DNA: TGTGCCAGCAGCTTAAATTCGGGGGTGGCCTACGAGCAGTACTTC. The chain combines TRBV7-6 with TRBJ2-7; weak D call: TRBD2 (6 bases). Trimming took 2 bases from V and 2 from J, leaving 13 bases between them. The CDR3 covers 15 residues. Germline V gene data show CDR1 as SGHVS and CDR2 as FNYEAQ.

This chain uses TRBV28 with TRBJ1-3; 11 bases align to TRBD1. This CDR3 region has 16 residues. V shed 4 bases and J 0 bases; nucleotides not matched to a gene: 2. Germline V gene data show CDR1 as MDHEN and CDR2 as SYDVKM. The CDR3 protein is CASSSGTGGSGNTIYF. Here the CDR3 DNA reads TGTGCCAGCAGTTCGGGGACAGGGGGCTCTGGAAACACCATATATTTT. The full variable domain, in which reference TRBV28 and TRBJ1-3 provide the parts outside the CDR3, is DVKVTQSSRYLVKRTGEKVFLECVQDMDHENMFWYRQDPGLGLRLIYFSYDVKMKEKGDIPEGYSVSREKKERFSLILESASTNQTSMYLCASSSGTGGSGNTIYFGEGSWLTVV.

This clone has a handful of counts. The chain uses TRBV7-9 and TRBJ1-5; tentatively, D is TRBD1 (6 bases). CDR1 is SEHNR and CDR2 is FQNEAQ in the germline V gene (reference sequence). The ends were cut back, 5 bases at V and 2 bases at J, with 10 bases in the middle. The CDR3 is 14 amino acids. The CDR3, as DNA: TGTGCCAGCAGCCTCGGGACACGCAATCAGCCCCAGCATTTT. This codes for CASSLGTRNQPQHF.

The V gene is TRBV23-1, the J gene TRBJ2-5; 13 bases are a match to TRBD2. TRBV23-1 is assigned to the ORF class and has an uncertain function. V shed 1 base, J shed 5 bases, and the junction held 7 bases outside the gene matches. The CDR3 extends over 17 amino acids. The CDR3 loop is CASSQYRLAGGPETQYF. As DNA, the CDR3 is TGCGCCAGCAGTCAATATAGACTAGCGGGAGGTCCTGAGACCCAGTACTTC.

The chain employs TRBV10-3 and TRBJ1-4; 10 bases are shared with TRBD1. Looked up from germline, CDR1 is ENHRY and CDR2 is SYGVKD. Unmatched junction bases numbered 2, after V lost 4 bases and J lost 6 bases. This CDR3 has 14 residues. DNA for the CDR3: TGTGCCATCAGTGGTGACAGGGGGCATGAAAAACTGTTTTTT. Its translation: CAISGDRGHEKLFF.